This T cell receptor beta chain derives from a study of cytomegalovirus exposure and HLA in healthy donors (dated by TCRdb to the late 2010s). Regarding the study in general: An earlier analysis of some 600 of the donors reported around 280 Gb of sequence data and 100 million to 120 million unique TCR beta sequences obtained from about 180 million T cells. A later analysis re-analyzed previously published TCR beta repertoires from about 730 donors and added high-resolution HLA genotyping to study TCR occurrence patterns. Along with the approximately 650-subject first cohort, a separate validation cohort of over 90 different subjects was used. The genetic ancestry cluster associated with self-reported Caucasian donors included roughly four fifths of the approximately 430 genotyped donors. The study aimed to test whether signatures of past pathogen exposure could be identified by cataloging public T cell receptors. Across some 400 genotyped donors of the cohort, an average of approximately 240,000 unique TCR beta nucleotide sequences per donor were sequenced, and roughly 20% of those sequences were non-productive. To predict cytomegalovirus infection status, the study combined high-throughput TCR immunosequencing, statistical association of individual TCRs with disease status, and machine learning. Approximately 300 gigabases of sequencing data and approximately 92 million unique TCR sequences made up an early release that covered approximately 620 HLA-typed donors. Alongside the repertoire data, information on donor age, sex, ethnicity and CMV serostatus was compiled. The number of donors typed differed by locus, with about 629-630 for A, B, C, DRB1 and DQB1, more than 500 for DQA1, 600 to 610 for DPA1, and around 430 for DPB1. Every repertoire in the discovery cohort had been generated on one and the same sequencing platform. Four or five DR-DQ haplotypes were handled as single units for association and clustering because linkage in the cohort was strong. Genome-wide SNP genotypes for about 65% of the 666 donors were used in a later genetic analysis, which treated that subset as a discovery cohort. An earlier analysis of roughly 580 of the donors used high-throughput TCR beta sequencing to judge whether each TCR beta V gene segment behaved as functional or pseudogenic. HLA typing covered class I and class II loci at four-digit resolution. Rather than drawing on any new phenotypic data, the later analysis identified candidate immune exposures from TCR beta sequences and the way those sequences occurred across donors. The study used immunosequencing to profile the T cell repertoires of 666 subjects and linked those repertoires to cytomegalovirus serostatus.

Library preparation was by the immunoSEQ multiplex PCR assay. For the multiplex PCR, a mixture combining 60 forward primers for TCR Vbeta segments and 13 reverse primers for TCR Jbeta segments was used. The CDR3 region of rearranged TCR beta genes was amplified from genomic DNA by a multiplex PCR assay. The Illumina HiSeq System was used to sequence the amplified TCR beta libraries as 87-base-pair reads. The source study handled its data this way. In a later analysis, tens of millions of unique TCR beta chains were counted across the roughly 700 repertoires, and around 10 million of these chains were shared by at least two donors. Raw reads were error-corrected and collapsed into unique sequences with a nearest-neighbor algorithm that merged closely related sequences to remove PCR and sequencing errors. CDR3 sequences were aligned to IMGT reference sequences to assign V, D and J gene segments. For a sequence to be retained, a match of at least six nucleotides to both a V gene segment and a J gene segment was required. Rearrangements were called productive when the CDR3 lacked stop codons and stayed in frame with V and J; all others were non-productive. CDR3 was defined according to IMGT convention as the region running from the second conserved V-encoded cysteine to the conserved J-encoded phenylalanine. The earlier analysis of approximately 590 of the donors excluded any sequence lacking an unambiguous match to a single V gene segment. An earlier analysis of some 610 of the donors called V segments functional above 56.7% productive rearrangements and segregating when the between-donor standard deviation exceeded 5%. To diagnose cytomegalovirus status from the catalog of TCR beta chain sequences, a statistical classification framework was built. In a later analysis, V and J genes were assigned by comparing TCR nucleotide sequences against IMGT/GENE-DB human TR gene sequences. In a later analysis, CDR3 sequences and most-parsimonious VDJ recombination scenarios were assigned using the TCRdist pipeline. In a later analysis, each TCR beta chain was defined by its CDR3 amino acid sequence together with its V-gene family, and reads lacking a unique V-gene family were excluded. As a way to deal with suspected cross-contamination and a sequencing artifact, a later analysis dropped hundreds of nucleotide sequences that were highly shared and had low generation probability. A later analysis calculated a clonal expansion index for each public chain from normalized within-repertoire ranks of inferred template counts. Generation probabilities in a later analysis came from a VDJ recombination model fitted to out-of-frame rearrangements, and those results were checked against IGoR. Hypergeometric tests were used in a later analysis to score TCR-TCR, TCR-HLA and TCR-CMV co-occurrence, with a repertoire-size bias correction applied to the TCR pairs. A later analysis estimated false discovery rates by permuting HLA or CMV assignments 20 times. A later analysis grouped co-occurring TCRs with DBSCAN, adding TCRdist sequence similarity when clustering within HLA-allele-positive subsets. Repertoires with fewer than 30,000 or more than 120,000 public chains were left out of co-occurrence clustering, as were five repertoires with anomalous nucleotide sharing. This is the immuneACCESS table as TCRdb keeps it, with only in-frame sequences that have V and J called. A part of the clones is gone; compared with another copy, unresolved V genes explain less than half, and the rest is unexplained. That table supplies the V and J calls and clone size; D and trimming were determined from the DNA. The sample table shows about 130,000 clones, and approximately 10% are seen once. In total, the top ten clones hold around 5% of the sample.

Paper-wide results and their limitations: The only immune exposure information available for the cohort was CMV serostatus. The authors suggested that the approach could potentially be generalized to other disease states and immunological phenotypes. In a later analysis, several top co-occurrence clusters were reported to appear linked to parvovirus B19, influenza, CMV and Epstein-Barr virus. In vitro tests confirmed that a few of the cytomegalovirus-associated TCR beta chains recognize cytomegalovirus antigens. In a later analysis, HLA-associated TCR beta chains showed more clonal expansion and lower generation probabilities than non-associated chains that were equally common. The study listed 150 to 200 TCR beta chains as associated with cytomegalovirus. Presence/absence analyses assumed roughly uniform sequencing depth across donors, an assumption that may not hold. In an earlier analysis of some 550 of the donors, most TCR beta V segments were observed in productive rearrangements about 87% or about 30% of the time, broadly matching IMGT annotations. In a later analysis, TCR association rates were found to vary across HLA loci, with the most associated TCRs seen for DRB1 alleles and the fewest for HLA-C alleles. The cohort was sequenced for TCR beta chains only, and without alpha or paired-chain data the features that could be detected were limited. Because counts were too low, more than 15 rarely observed V segments, including chromosome 9 orphons, were left out of the earlier analysis of 500 to 750 of the donors. HLA typing was unavailable for some donors at each locus, so association tests used only the typed subset. A later analysis associated 15,000 to 20,000 TCR beta sequences with specific HLA alleles at a false discovery rate of 0.05. V-gene and J-gene trimming of TCR beta chains was associated with a missense DCLRE1C variant in a later genetic analysis, and the association was replicated in an independent cohort. A further reported finding was that TCR beta sequences accurately predicted the HLA-A and HLA-B alleles for most subjects in the first cohort. In a later genetic analysis, fewer N-insertions in productive TCRs were reported among donors in an Asian-associated ancestry cluster than the roughly 700-donor mean. A later analysis found that most CMV-associated TCR beta chains appeared HLA-restricted, with HLA associations seemingly driven largely by CMV exposure. The sequencing pipeline was judged likely to have produced a cluster of highly shared sequence variants as a technical artifact. While some public TCRs were present in many individuals, most TCR sequences turned up only very rarely across donors. Linkage disequilibrium might explain the correlated functional status among segregating V segments, but an unknown experimental factor could not be ruled out. When HLA alleles, especially DR and DQ, strongly co-occurred, TCR associations were difficult to assign to individual alleles. The classifier was reported to diagnose cytomegalovirus status with high specificity and sensitivity in both the original and validation cohorts.

In total, 600 or so healthy bone marrow donors made up the cohort. At the time of sampling, all cohort members were nominally healthy, though unrecorded immune exposures were likely present. The donor was CMV seropositive and belonged to the group of 250 to 300 seropositive cohort members. Every donor gave a peripheral blood sample, and the peripheral blood mononuclear cells from that sample were used for TCR beta sequencing. Genomic DNA was extracted from the blood cell samples with the Qiagen DNeasy Blood Extraction Kit. About this clone: This clone's antigen is unknown. No per-base quality is available; no much larger clone lies one base away.

This clonotype originated in a woman under 30 in good health and CMV-seropositive. The sample taken for sequencing was PBMCs.

The CDR3 loop reads CSVEFSPQAPLTGAPPRSPLHF. The DNA sequence is TGCAGCGTTGAATTCTCCCCCCAGGCCCCCCTAACAGGGGCTCCCCCGAGGTCACCCCTCCACTTT. The rearrangement joined TRBV29-1 to TRBJ1-6; 7 junctional bases match TRBD1. CDR1 and CDR2 were assigned from the germline V gene as SQVTM and ANQGSEA. Here V drops 2 bases and J drops 10 bases, and the junction holds 32 bases not matched to any gene. Its CDR3 holds 22 amino acids, cysteine through phenylalanine. CDR3 DNA only is kept here, 66 bases in frame from base 1. Where the CDR3 stops, the reference TRBV29-1 and TRBJ1-6 genes take over; the full variable domain is SAVISQKPSRDICQRGTSLTIQCQVDSQVTMMFWYRQQPGQSLTLIATANQGSEATYESGFVIDKFPISRPNLTFSTLTVSNMSPEDSSIYLCSVEFSPQAPLTGAPPRSPLHFGNGTRLTVT.